Listed here are 27 T cell receptor beta chains from one sample, sequenced in a study of control samples from healthy donors and cancer patients (dated by TCRdb to the early 2020s). Library creation used the immunoSEQ multiplex PCR assay. Sourced from immuneACCESS, this table was stored by TCRdb with only in-frame sequences that have V and J called. A share of the clones is absent; for the studies checked, an unresolved V gene accounts for under half, and the remainder has no known explanation. A total of more than 70,000 clones appear in this sample, more than 85% of them only once. About 0.92% of the sample is held by the ten biggest clonotypes. Sequencing input: blood. These TCRs come from a woman aged 25 to 45 in good health.

The chain uses TRBV11-3 and TRBJ2-2; D may correspond to TRBD1 or TRBD2 (5 bases each). The CDR3 runs 14 residues. Germline V gene lookup returns CDR1 SGHNT and CDR2 YENEEA. V lost 5 bases and J 5 bases, leaving 12 bases between the germline ends. CDR3 DNA: TGTGCCAGCAGCCCCGGATGGGGGACCGGGGAGCTGTTTTTT. Its translation is CASSPGWGTGELFF.

This clone was picked up one time. V is TRBV5-1 and J is TRBJ2-7, with a tentative D call TRBD2 (6 bases). Germline CDR1 SGHRS, CDR2 YFSETQ. V was pared by 2 bases and J by 6 bases, with 15 bases between. This CDR3 region has 14 residues. DNA for the CDR3: TGCGCCAGCAGCTTTGGCGGGGAACCGGCCGAGCAGTACTTC. Encoded protein: CASSFGGEPAEQYF.

This clone appeared a few times. The chain uses TRBV18 and TRBJ1-3; D perhaps matches TRBD1 (5 bases). Germline-derived CDR1 and CDR2 are KGHSH and LQKENI. CDR3 length equals 16 residues. V dropped 6 bases and J dropped 0 bases, with 15 bases sitting between them. CDR3 DNA: TGTGCCAGCTCTCCGAGTGGAGGGGTCTCTGGAAACACCATATATTTT. Its translation is CASSPSGGVSGNTIYF.

The chain couples TRBV19 to TRBJ2-3, with 12 bases matching TRBD2. Per the germline V gene, CDR1 is LNHDA and CDR2 is SQIVND (reference sequence). This CDR3 is 20 amino acids long. V lost 5 bases and J lost 5; bases outside the gene matches: 20. CDR3 region: CASSAASGRARLNSIDTQYF. CDR3 nucleotide sequence: TGTGCCAGTAGTGCTGCTAGCGGGAGGGCCCGTTTAAATTCTATAGATACGCAGTATTTT. Using reference TRBV19 and TRBJ2-3 for the parts outside the CDR3, the full variable domain is DGGITQSPKYLFRKEGQNVTLSCEQNLNHDAMYWYRQDPGQGLRLIYYSQIVNDFQKGDIAEGYSVSREKKESFPLTVTSAQKNPTAFYLCASSAASGRARLNSIDTQYFGPGTRLTVL.

This rearrangement joins TRBV6-5 to TRBJ1-1; possibly TRBD1 for D (5 bases). Trimming left V 0 bases short and J 4 bases short, with 15 bases between. Germline V gene lookup returns CDR1 MNHEY and CDR2 SVGAGI. The CDR3 is 16 residues long. The DNA for the CDR3 is TGTGCCAGCAGTTACTCGATGGGGCGGGGGTCCACTGAAGCTTTCTTT. This gives the protein CASSYSMGRGSTEAFF.

Here the CDR3 DNA reads TGTGCCAGCTCACAGGACAGGAACACTGAAGCTTTCTTT. The encoded protein is CASSQDRNTEAFF. The chain has TRBV18 and TRBJ1-1, with a tentative D call TRBD1 (6 bases). V lost 4 bases and J 1 base, leaving 7 bases between the germline ends. This CDR3 contains 13 residues. CDR1 is KGHSH and CDR2 is LQKENI in the germline V gene.

The chain combines TRBV24-1 with TRBJ2-5, with TRBD1 matching over 7 bases. The CDR3 extends over 13 amino acids. The germline CDR1 and CDR2 sequences are KGHDR and SFDVKD. J gave up 5 bases and V 6 bases, and 5 bases lay outside the gene matches. CDR3 DNA: TGTGCCACCAGTCAGGGGGTTAGGGAGACCCAGTACTTC. It is translated as CATSQGVRETQYF.

This chain joins TRBV12-3 or TRBV12-4 and TRBJ1-2; 8 bases are a match to TRBD1. The CDR3 length is 12 residues. V lost 7 bases to trimming and J lost 7 bases; unmatched junction nucleotides: 5. CDR3 in amino acids: CASTQGAAGYTF. CDR3 DNA sequence: TGTGCCAGCACCCAGGGGGCTGCTGGCTACACCTTC.

Only one count was recorded for this clone. Other DNA sequences of this sample code for an identical CDR3. The chain has TRBV5-5 and TRBJ2-7; 12 positions agree with TRBD1. Germline V gene data show CDR1 as SGHKS and CDR2 as YYEKEE (reference sequence). V was pared by 6 bases and J by 7 bases, with 17 bases of the junction left unmatched. The CDR3 consists of 17 residues. The CDR3 bases are TGTGCCAGCAACCTCCGGGACAGGGGGCGGCCTACGGGGGAGCAGTACTTC. Protein product: CASNLRDRGRPTGEQYF.

This rearrangement joins TRBV18 to TRBJ2-7, with 7 bases matching TRBD1. Trimming took 3 bases from V and 3 from J; bases not matched to a gene: 5. The CDR3 covers 14 residues. In germline, CDR1 is KGHSH, CDR2 LQKENI. The CDR3 loop is CASSPGQLNYEQYF. The CDR3, as DNA: TGTGCCAGCTCACCGGGACAGCTAAACTACGAGCAGTACTTC.

The J gene is TRBJ2-1, the V gene TRBV6-5; 13 nucleotides agree with TRBD2. In germline, CDR1 is MNHEY, CDR2 SVGAGI. The ends lost 6 bases at V and 14 bases at J; junction bases unmatched: 13. This CDR3 contains 15 residues. CDR3 residues: CASSRSTSGGSGEFF. For the CDR3, the DNA is TGTGCCAGCAGCCGATCGACTAGCGGGGGGTCAGGAGAGTTCTTC.

This clone occurred once. The gene calls are TRBV5-1 and TRBJ1-2, with D tentatively TRBD1 (5 bases). Per germline, CDR1 SGHRS and CDR2 YFSETQ. Trimming removed 0 bases at V and 5 bases at J, with 26 bases between. This CDR3 comprises 19 residues. CDR3 coding DNA: TGCGCCAGCAGCTTGGGACGTTCGGACAACTCACTTCCCCCTTATGGCTACACCTTC. Its translation: CASSLGRSDNSLPPYGYTF.

The V gene is TRBV30, the J gene TRBJ2-4; 8 bases match TRBD1. J was trimmed by 2 bases and V by 4 bases; bases with no gene match: 13. This CDR3 is 17 amino acids long. Germline lookup yields CDR1 GTSNPN and CDR2 SVGIG (reference sequence). CDR3 residues: CAWTGKDRGGSKNIQYF. The CDR3 DNA reads TGTGCCTGGACAGGCAAAGACAGGGGAGGTTCCAAAAACATTCAGTACTTC.

The chain has TRBV6-2 or TRBV6-3 and TRBJ2-7; 10 bases agree with TRBD2. V was pared by 4 bases and J by 2 bases, with 5 bases of the junction left unmatched. CDR3 size: 15 residues. Germline loops: CDR1 MNHEY, CDR2 SVGEGT. The CDR3 spells CASSLASGSPYEQYF. The DNA of the CDR3 is TGTGCCAGCAGTTTAGCTAGCGGGAGCCCCTACGAGCAGTACTTC.

The chain recombines TRBV5-4 with TRBJ2-3; D remains unclear. Trimming took off 6 bases at V and 3 bases at J, with 14 bases between the two ends. Per the germline V gene, CDR1 is SGHNT and CDR2 is YYREEE (reference sequence). The CDR3 totals 14 residues. The CDR3 sequence is CASTSVGKTDTQYF. The CDR3 nucleotides read TGTGCCAGCACCTCGGTGGGGAAGACAGATACGCAGTATTTT.

The genes are TRBV29-1 and TRBJ2-1; D is uncertain. CDR3 size: 9 residues. V lost 6 bases, J lost 14 bases, and 11 bases lay in between. Germline CDR1 is SQVTM and CDR2 is ANQGSEA. CDR3 nucleotides: TGCAGCGTCGGTTTCCTTGAGTTCTTC. Its translation: CSVGFLEFF.

The rearrangement links TRBV7-2 to TRBJ1-1, with 9 nucleotides matching TRBD1. V was clipped by 0 bases and J by 6 bases; unmatched bases: 11. CDR3 length equals 17 residues. Germline CDR1 reads SGHTA; CDR2 reads FQGNSA. CDR3 bases: TGTGCCAGCAGCTTAGCCGGACAGGGGTTTCCGGGTGCTGAAGCTTTCTTT. Protein: CASSLAGQGFPGAEAFF.

The chain couples TRBV4-1 to TRBJ1-4, with TRBD1 as a possible D gene (5 bases). Germline CDR1 is MGHRA and CDR2 is YSYEKL. V was trimmed by 4 bases and J by 8 bases, leaving 17 bases between them. CDR3 length: 15 residues. The CDR3 bases are TGCGCCAGCAGCCCCCCGGGGGTGCGACGGGAAAAACTGTTTTTT. Translated: CASSPPGVRREKLFF.

This clone was detected a few times. The V and J genes are TRBV29-1 and TRBJ2-7; 10 bases match TRBD1. CDR1 is SQVTM, CDR2 ANQGSEA, per germline. This CDR3 is built from 15 residues. J gave up 3 bases and V 0 bases, and 5 bases lay outside the gene matches. In nucleotides, the CDR3 is TGCAGCGTTGAAGAGAGACAGGGGGCTCTCTACGAGCAGTACTTC. Its translation is CSVEERQGALYEQYF.

This clone was counted only a few times. The V and J genes are TRBV6-6 and TRBJ1-3; the D gene is possibly TRBD1 (5 bases). The germline gives CDR1 MNHNY, CDR2 SVGAGI (reference sequence). Trimming cost V 7 bases and J 0 bases, with 16 bases left between them. The CDR3 length is 16 residues. The CDR3 protein is CASTALGRSSGNTIYF. The CDR3 DNA follows: TGTGCCAGCACTGCCTTGGGGCGTAGCTCTGGAAACACCATATATTTT.

Of note for this clone: At one end the junction does not follow the germline gene, possibly because of a read error. The rearrangement links TRBV6-5 to TRBJ2-1; a possible D gene is TRBD1 (5 bases). This CDR3 is 15 amino acids long. In germline, CDR1 is MNHEY, CDR2 SVGAGI. CDR3 sequence reads: CASSYSWGSHNEQFF. CDR3 DNA: TGTGCCAGCAGTTACTCCTGGGGCTCCCACAATGAGCAGTTCTTC.

This chain uses TRBV2 with TRBJ1-1, with 9 bases identical to TRBD1. This CDR3 is 14 amino acids long. With 8 bases clipped from V and 0 bases from J, the junction kept 4 bases outside the gene matches. CDR1 SNHLY and CDR2 FYNNEI come from the germline V gene. The CDR3 DNA is TGTGCCAGCGGGACAGGGATCATGAACACTGAAGCTTTCTTT. Amino acids: CASGTGIMNTEAFF.

V gene TRBV3-1 (or the pseudogene TRBV3-2) combines with J gene TRBJ2-2, with TRBD1 identical over 7 bases. V trimming: 5 bases; J trimming: 1 base; junction bases outside the gene matches: 4. The CDR3 sequence is 15 residues long. The germline V gene has CDR1 LGHDT and CDR2 YNNKEL (reference sequence). DNA for the CDR3: TGTGCCAGCAGCGCTGACAGGGTGAACACCGGGGAGCTGTTTTTT. Residues: CASSADRVNTGELFF.

V is TRBV5-6 and J is TRBJ2-7; D perhaps matches TRBD2 (5 bases). Between the trimmed V and J ends, which lost 1 base and 2 bases, there was a span of 13 bases. This CDR3 has 15 amino acids. Germline V CDR1 and CDR2: SGHDT, YYEEEE. The CDR3 DNA follows: TGTGCCAGCAGCTTGTTCCAGCGGTACCCCTACGAGCAGTACTTC. Protein product: CASSLFQRYPYEQYF.

The chain carries TRBV7-7 and TRBJ2-3; D not resolved. The V and J ends lost 5 bases and 0 bases respectively, with 12 bases between them. Looked up from germline, CDR1 is SSHAT and CDR2 is FNYEAQ (reference sequence). This CDR3 has 15 amino acids. The CDR3 loop is CASSPYSTSTDTQYF. The CDR3 DNA follows: TGTGCCAGCAGCCCTTACAGCACAAGCACAGATACGCAGTATTTT.

The genes are TRBV6-1 and TRBJ1-6, with D possibly matching TRBD1 (6 bases). This CDR3 region has 17 residues. Trimming shortened V by 2 bases and J by 6 bases, and 17 bases separated the two germline ends. CDR1 MNHNS and CDR2 SASEGT come from the germline V gene. CDR3 in DNA: TGTGCCAGCAGTGAATCGGGGGCAGGCCGACGTAATTCACCCCTCCACTTT. As protein: CASSESGAGRRNSPLHF.

Details on this clone: Germline and junction disagree at one end, which may indicate a read error. Other DNA sequences within the sample encode an identical CDR3. In DNA form, the CDR3 reads TGTGCCAGCAGTTTAGATCGAGCAGATACACAGTATTTT. Translated: CASSLDRADTQYF. The V call is TRBV12-3 or TRBV12-4, the J call TRBJ2-3; D is unclear. This CDR3 has 13 residues.